Listed below are T cell receptor beta chains from one sample, sequenced in a study of technical replicates of blood from a few donors. Profiled with immunoSEQ multiplex PCR; TCRdb holds only in-frame clones, not every one. The data show about 66,000 clones, with over 75% seen just once and around 5% held by the top ten. The specimen sequenced was PBMCs. The receptor set was obtained from a human donor in good health. Some clones in this sample may be carry-over from other donors' samples. Each CDR3 is given with its conserved first and last residue. D genes are given only for firm matches. Not every row has a clone size; where given, it reads once, few, many or a size class.

j_call clone_size d_call v_call cdr3_nt cdr3_aa
TRBJ2-2 once - TRBV19 TGTGCCAGTAAGCAGGGGTTAACCGGGGAGCTGTTTTTT CASKQGLTGELFF
TRBJ1-3 - TRBD1 TRBV6-5 TGTGCCAGCAGTCGACAACCGGGACAGGGAAACACCATATATTTT CASSRQPGQGNTIYF
TRBJ1-2 - - TRBV21-1 TGTGCCAGCAGCCCGCGGAACGGATCTAACTATGGCTACACCTTC CASSPRNGSNYGYTF
TRBJ1-2 - TRBD1 TRBV9 TGTGCCAGCAGCGTCACCCGGGACAGTCCCTATGGCTACACCTTC CASSVTRDSPYGYTF
TRBJ2-4 - TRBD1 TRBV5-1 TGCGCCAGCAGCGTCGGACAGGGGGCGGCCAAAAACATTCAGTACTTC CASSVGQGAAKNIQYF
TRBJ1-2 - - TRBV10-3 TGTGCCATCAGTGAGTCTCCCGGGAACTATGGCTACACCTTC CAISESPGNYGYTF
TRBJ2-5 once - TRBV5-4 TGTGCCAGCAGCTACAAAGTTTCCGAGACCCAGTACTTC CASSYKVSETQYF
TRBJ2-7 once - TRBV5-8 TGTGCCAGCCGCGTCTCCTACGAGCAGTACTTC CASRVSYEQYF
TRBJ2-3 - - TRBV9 TGTGCCAGCAGCGTGGAGGGGGGGCCTTATAGCACAGATACGCAGTATTTT CASSVEGGPYSTDTQYF
TRBJ2-1 - - TRBV4-2 TGTGCCAGCAGCCAAGGCTCCGGGGAATACAATGAGCAGTTCTTC CASSQGSGEYNEQFF
TRBJ2-2 - - TRBV5-4 TGTGCCAGCAGGTCGGCCGGGAGGAACACCGGGGAGCTGTTTTTT CASRSAGRNTGELFF
TRBJ1-5 - - TRBV11-2 TGTGCCAGCAGCTTAGATACAGCCTATAGCAATCAGCCCCAGCATTTT CASSLDTAYSNQPQHF
TRBJ2-7 - TRBD2 TRBV19 TGTGCCAGTAGTATAGGAGGAGCGGGAGTGCCCTACGAGCAGTACTTC CASSIGGAGVPYEQYF
TRBJ2-5 - - TRBV23-1 TGCGCCAGCAGTCAAGGGACTGCCGCCCTGACCCAGTACTTC CASSQGTAALTQYF
TRBJ1-2 - - TRBV7-9 TGTGCCAGCAGCTTAGATCAGGGGAACTATGGCTACACCTTC CASSLDQGNYGYTF
TRBJ2-1 - TRBD2 TRBV2 TGTGCCAGCAGTGATCCCTGGACTAGCGGATACAATGAGCAGTTCTTC CASSDPWTSGYNEQFF
TRBJ2-1 - - TRBV4-3 TGCGCCAGCAGCCAATCCTACCAGGGGAATGAGCAGTTCTTC CASSQSYQGNEQFF
TRBJ2-3 - - TRBV5-8 TGTGCCAGCAGCTTGGGGGCCCCAATCGAGCCAGATACGCAGTATTTT CASSLGAPIEPDTQYF
TRBJ1-6 once TRBD1 TRBV7-9 TGTGCCAGCAGCAGAGAGGGACAGTATAATTCACCCCTCCACTTT CASSREGQYNSPLHF